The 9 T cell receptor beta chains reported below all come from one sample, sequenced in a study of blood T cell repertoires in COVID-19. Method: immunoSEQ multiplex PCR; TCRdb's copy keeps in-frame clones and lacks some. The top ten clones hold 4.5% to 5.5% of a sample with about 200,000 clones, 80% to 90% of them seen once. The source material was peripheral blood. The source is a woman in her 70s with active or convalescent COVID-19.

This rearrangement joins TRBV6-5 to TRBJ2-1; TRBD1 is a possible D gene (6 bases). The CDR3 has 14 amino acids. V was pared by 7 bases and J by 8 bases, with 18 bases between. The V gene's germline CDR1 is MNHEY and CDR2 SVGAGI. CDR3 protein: CASTSRDTRDEQFF. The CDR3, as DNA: TGTGCCAGCACCTCCCGGGACACCCGCGATGAGCAGTTCTTC.

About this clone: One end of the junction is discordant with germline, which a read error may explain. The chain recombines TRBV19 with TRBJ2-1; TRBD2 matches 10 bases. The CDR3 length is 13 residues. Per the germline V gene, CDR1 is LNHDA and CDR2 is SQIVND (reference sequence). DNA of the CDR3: TGTGCCAGTAGTATCTCTAGCGGGAGAAAGCATTTCTTC. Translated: CASSISSGRKHFF.

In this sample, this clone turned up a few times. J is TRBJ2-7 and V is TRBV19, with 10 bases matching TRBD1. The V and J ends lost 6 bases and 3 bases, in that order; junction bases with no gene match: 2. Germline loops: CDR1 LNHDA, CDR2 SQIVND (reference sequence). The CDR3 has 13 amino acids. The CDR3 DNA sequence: TGTGCCAGTAGGGGGACAGGGGTCTACGAGCAGTACTTC. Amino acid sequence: CASRGTGVYEQYF.

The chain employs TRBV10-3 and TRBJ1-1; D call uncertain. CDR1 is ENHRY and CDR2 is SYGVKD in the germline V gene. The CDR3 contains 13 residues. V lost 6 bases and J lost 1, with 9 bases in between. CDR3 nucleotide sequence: TGTGCCATCAGGCATCAGGAGAACACTGAAGCTTTCTTT. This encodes CAIRHQENTEAFF.

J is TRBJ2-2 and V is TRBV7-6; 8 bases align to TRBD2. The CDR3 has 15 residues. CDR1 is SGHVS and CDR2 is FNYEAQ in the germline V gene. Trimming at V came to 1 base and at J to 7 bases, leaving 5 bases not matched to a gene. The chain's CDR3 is CASSLVASGFGELFF. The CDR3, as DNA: TGTGCCAGCAGCTTAGTTGCTAGCGGGTTCGGGGAGCTGTTTTTT.

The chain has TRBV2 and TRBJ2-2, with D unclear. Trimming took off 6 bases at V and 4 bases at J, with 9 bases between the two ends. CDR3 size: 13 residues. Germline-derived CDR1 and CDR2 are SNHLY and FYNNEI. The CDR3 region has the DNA TGTGCCAGCAGGCTAGAGACCACCGGGGAGCTGTTTTTT. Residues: CASRLETTGELFF. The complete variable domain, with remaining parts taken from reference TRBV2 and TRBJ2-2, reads EPEVTQTPSHQVTQMGQEVILRCVPISNHLYFYWYRQILGQKVEFLVSFYNNEISEKSEIFDDQFSVERPDGSNFTLKIRSTKLEDSAMYFCASRLETTGELFFGEGSRLTVL.

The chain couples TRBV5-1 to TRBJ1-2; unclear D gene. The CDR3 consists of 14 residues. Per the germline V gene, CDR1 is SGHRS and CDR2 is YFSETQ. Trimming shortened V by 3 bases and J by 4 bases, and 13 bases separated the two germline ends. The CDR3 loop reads CASSYSEKGYGYTF. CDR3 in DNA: TGCGCCAGCAGCTACAGTGAAAAAGGCTATGGCTACACCTTC. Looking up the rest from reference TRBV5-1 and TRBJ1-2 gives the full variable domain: KAGVTQTPRYLIKTRGQQVTLSCSPISGHRSVSWYQQTPGQGLQFLFEYFSETQRNKGNFPGRFSGRQFSNSRSEMNVSTLELGDSALYLCASSYSEKGYGYTFGSGTRLTVV.

This chain's CDR3 is CAGSSYNSPLHF. The CDR3, as DNA: TGTGCCGGGAGCTCCTATAATTCACCCCTCCACTTT. V usage is TRBV7-9 and J usage is TRBJ1-6; D not certain. V lost 11 bases, J lost 0 bases, and 5 bases lay in between. CDR1 and CDR2 (germline): SEHNR, FQNEAQ (reference sequence). This CDR3 contains 12 residues. The variable domain in full, with the rest retrieved from reference TRBV7-9 and TRBJ1-6, is DTGVSQNPRHKITKRGQNVTFRCDPISEHNRLYWYRQTLGQGPEFLTYFQNEAQLEKSRLLSDRFSAERPKGSFSTLEIQRTEQGDSAMYLCAGSSYNSPLHFGNGTRLTVT.

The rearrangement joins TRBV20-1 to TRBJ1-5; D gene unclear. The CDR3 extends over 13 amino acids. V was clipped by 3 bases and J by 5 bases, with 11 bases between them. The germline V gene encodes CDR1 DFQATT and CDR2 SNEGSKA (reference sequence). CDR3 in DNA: TGCAGTGCTAGTATGGGCGGGGATCAGCCCCAGCATTTT. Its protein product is CSASMGGDQPQHF.